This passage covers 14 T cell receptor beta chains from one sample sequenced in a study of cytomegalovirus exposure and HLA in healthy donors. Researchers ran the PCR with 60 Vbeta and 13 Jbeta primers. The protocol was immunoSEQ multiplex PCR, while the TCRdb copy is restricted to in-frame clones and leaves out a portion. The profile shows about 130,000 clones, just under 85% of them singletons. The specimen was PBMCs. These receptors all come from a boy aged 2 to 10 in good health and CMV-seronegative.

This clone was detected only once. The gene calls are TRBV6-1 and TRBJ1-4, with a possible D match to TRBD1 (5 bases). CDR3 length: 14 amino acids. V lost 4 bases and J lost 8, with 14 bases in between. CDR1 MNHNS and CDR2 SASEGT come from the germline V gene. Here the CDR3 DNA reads TGTGCCAGCAGTGTTACCCGCTCAGGGGAAAAACTGTTTTTT. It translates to CASSVTRSGEKLFF.

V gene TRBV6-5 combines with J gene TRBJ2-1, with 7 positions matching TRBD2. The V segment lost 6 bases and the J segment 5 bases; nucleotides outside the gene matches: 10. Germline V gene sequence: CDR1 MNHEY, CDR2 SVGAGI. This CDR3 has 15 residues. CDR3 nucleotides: TGTGCCAGCAGGGTTAAACTAGCGAGAGACAATGAGCAGTTCTTC. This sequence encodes CASRVKLARDNEQFF.

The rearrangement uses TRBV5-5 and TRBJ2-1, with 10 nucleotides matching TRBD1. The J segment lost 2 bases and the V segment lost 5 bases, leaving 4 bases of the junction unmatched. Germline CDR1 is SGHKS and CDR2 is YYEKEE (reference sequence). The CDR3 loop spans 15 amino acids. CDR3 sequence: CASSPGTGAYNEQFF. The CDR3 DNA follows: TGTGCCAGCAGTCCCGGGACAGGGGCCTACAATGAGCAGTTCTTC.

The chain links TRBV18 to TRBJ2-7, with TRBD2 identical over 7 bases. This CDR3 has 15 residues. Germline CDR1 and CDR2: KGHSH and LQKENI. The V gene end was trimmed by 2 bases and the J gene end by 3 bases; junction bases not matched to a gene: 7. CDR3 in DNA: TGTGCCAGCTCACCAAGGGAGGGCCCTGACTACGAGCAGTACTTC. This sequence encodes CASSPREGPDYEQYF.

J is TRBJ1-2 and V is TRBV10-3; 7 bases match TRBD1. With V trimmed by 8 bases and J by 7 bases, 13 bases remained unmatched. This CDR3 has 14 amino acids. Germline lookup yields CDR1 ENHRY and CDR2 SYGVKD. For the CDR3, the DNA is TGTGCCATCGGACAGGTGTTAGGTATGGGTGGCTACACCTTC. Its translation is CAIGQVLGMGGYTF.

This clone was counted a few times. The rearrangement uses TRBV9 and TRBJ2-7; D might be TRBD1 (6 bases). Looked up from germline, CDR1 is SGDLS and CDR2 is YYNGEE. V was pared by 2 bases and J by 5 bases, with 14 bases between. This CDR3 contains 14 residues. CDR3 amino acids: CASSVTPNRDEQYF. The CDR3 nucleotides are TGTGCCAGCAGCGTTACCCCAAACAGGGACGAGCAGTACTTC.

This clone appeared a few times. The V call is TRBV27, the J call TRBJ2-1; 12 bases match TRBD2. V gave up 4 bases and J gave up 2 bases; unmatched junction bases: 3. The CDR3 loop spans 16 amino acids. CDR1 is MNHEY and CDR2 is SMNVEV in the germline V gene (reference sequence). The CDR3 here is CASSWTSGTTYNEQFF. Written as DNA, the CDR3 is TGTGCCAGCAGTTGGACTAGCGGGACGACCTACAATGAGCAGTTCTTC.

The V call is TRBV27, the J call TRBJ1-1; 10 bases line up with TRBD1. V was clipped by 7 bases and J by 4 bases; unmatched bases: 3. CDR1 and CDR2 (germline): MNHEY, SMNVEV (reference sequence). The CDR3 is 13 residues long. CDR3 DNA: TGTGCCAGCAAGAGGACAGGGGGCACTGAAGCTTTCTTT. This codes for CASKRTGGTEAFF.

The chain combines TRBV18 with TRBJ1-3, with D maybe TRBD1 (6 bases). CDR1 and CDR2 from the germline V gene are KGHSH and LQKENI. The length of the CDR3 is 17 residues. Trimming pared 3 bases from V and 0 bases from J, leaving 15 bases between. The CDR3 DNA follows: TGTGCCAGCTCACCCCTCCAGGCAGGGGACTCTGGAAACACCATATATTTT. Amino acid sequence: CASSPLQAGDSGNTIYF.

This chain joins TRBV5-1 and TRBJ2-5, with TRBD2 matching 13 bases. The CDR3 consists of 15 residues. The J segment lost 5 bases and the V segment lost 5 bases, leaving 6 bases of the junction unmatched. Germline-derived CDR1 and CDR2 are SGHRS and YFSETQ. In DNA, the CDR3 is TGCGCCAGCAGACTAGCGGGGGGGACGGGCGAGACCCAGTACTTC. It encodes CASRLAGGTGETQYF.

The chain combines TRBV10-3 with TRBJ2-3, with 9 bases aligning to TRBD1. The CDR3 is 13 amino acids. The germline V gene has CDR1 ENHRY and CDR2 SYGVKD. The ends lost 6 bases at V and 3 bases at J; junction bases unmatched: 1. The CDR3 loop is CAIRGQGTDTQYF. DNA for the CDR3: TGTGCCATCAGGGGACAGGGAACAGATACGCAGTATTTT.

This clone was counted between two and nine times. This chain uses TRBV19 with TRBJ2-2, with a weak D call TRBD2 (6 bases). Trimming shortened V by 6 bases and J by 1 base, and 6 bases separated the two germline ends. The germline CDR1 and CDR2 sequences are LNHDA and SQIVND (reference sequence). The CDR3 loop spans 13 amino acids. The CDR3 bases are TGTGCCAGTAGGCGGGAGAACACCGGGGAGCTGTTTTTT. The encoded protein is CASRRENTGELFF.

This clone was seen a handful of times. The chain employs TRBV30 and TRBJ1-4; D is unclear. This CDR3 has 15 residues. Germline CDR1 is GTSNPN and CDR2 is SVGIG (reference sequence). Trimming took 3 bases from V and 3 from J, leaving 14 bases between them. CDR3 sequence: CAWSSLGAANEKLFF. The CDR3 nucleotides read TGTGCCTGGAGCTCGCTTGGCGCGGCTAATGAAAAACTGTTTTTT.

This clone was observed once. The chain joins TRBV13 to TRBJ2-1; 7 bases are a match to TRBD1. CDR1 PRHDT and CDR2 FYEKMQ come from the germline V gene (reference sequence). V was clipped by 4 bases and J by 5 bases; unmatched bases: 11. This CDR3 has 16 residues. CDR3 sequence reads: CASSSFRTGVHNEQFF. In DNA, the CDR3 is TGTGCCAGCAGCTCCTTCAGGACAGGCGTCCACAATGAGCAGTTCTTC.